The T cell receptor beta chain described here comes from a study of shared clonotypes between healthy human individuals. Produced via immunoSEQ multiplex PCR; TCRdb's table is partial and in-frame only. The sample holds roughly 500,000 clones, approximately 80% seen once. V was shortened by 4 bases and J by 1 base, with 10 bases between the two germline ends. This CDR3 comprises 14 residues. Germline lookup yields CDR1 MNHEY and CDR2 SMNVEV (reference sequence). The chain employs TRBV27 and TRBJ1-1; D is unclear. The sequence derives from a woman in her forties in good health. Some clones in this sample may be carry-over from other donors' samples. The specimen sequenced was PBMCs. DNA for the CDR3: TGTGCCAGCAGTTCCTGGACGGGGAACACTGAAGCTTTCTTT. Translating gives CASSSWTGNTEAFF.